The next 27 T cell receptor beta chains were all read from a single sample in a study of T-cell reconstitution after alpha-beta-depleted transplantation in children. Unique molecular identifiers featured in how the TCRbeta library was prepared. TCRdb processed the PCR reads anew with MiXCR; each CDR3 protein has one entry. The table lists around 370,000 distinct CDR3 sequences, roughly 15% of them singletons. The sequences come from PBMCs, mostly from graft donor cells, collected 360 days after TCRalphabeta/CD19-depleted stem cell transplant. The receptors were sampled from a male patient under 10 years old who had a stem cell transplant for acute lymphoblastic leukemia, so the T cells may come from the graft donor.

This clonotype was seen only a few times. The chain carries TRBV12-3 or TRBV12-4 and TRBJ1-5; D unclear. The CDR3 runs to 12 residues. Trimming left V 6 bases short and J 9 bases short, with 12 bases between. CDR3 in amino acids: CASSPDVGPQHF. In DNA form, the CDR3 reads TGTGCCAGCAGCCCAGACGTGGGGCCCCAGCATTTT.

In its sample, this clonotype was seen a few times. The V call is TRBV5-1, the J call TRBJ2-7, with D maybe TRBD1 (5 bases). Germline-derived CDR1 and CDR2 are SGHRS and YFSETQ. Trimming removed 7 bases from V and 2 bases from J, with 19 bases in between. The CDR3 has 15 amino acids. The CDR3 region has the DNA TGCGCCAGCCGATTCTCACTCCAGGGCACCTACGAGCAGTACTTC. Translated: CASRFSLQGTYEQYF.

This clonotype was recorded many times. The chain has TRBV6-2 or TRBV6-3 and TRBJ2-5; D uncertain. This CDR3 spans 12 amino acids. V was pared by 0 bases and J by 5 bases, with 4 bases between. Germline-derived CDR1 and CDR2 are MNHEY and SVGEGT. The CDR3 DNA sequence: TGTGCCAGCAGTTACTCGGTGGAGACCCAGTACTTC. Protein: CASSYSVETQYF.

This clonotype was counted a few times. V and J are TRBV7-8 and TRBJ2-1; 10 nucleotides agree with TRBD2. The CDR3 covers 13 residues. CDR1 and CDR2 from the germline V gene are SGHVS and FQNEAQ. J gave up 12 bases and V 5 bases, and 7 bases lay outside the gene matches. The CDR3 is CASSPRTSGAQFF. In nucleotides, the CDR3 is TGTGCCAGCAGCCCTCGAACTAGCGGGGCGCAGTTCTTC.

The chain carries TRBV7-2 and TRBJ2-2; 7 bases are a match to TRBD2. This CDR3 region has 14 residues. Unmatched junction bases numbered 6, after V lost 5 bases and J lost 6 bases. CDR1 SGHTA and CDR2 FQGNSA come from the germline V gene. In DNA, the CDR3 is TGTGCCAGCAGCGTAAGACTAGCCGCCGGGGAGCTGTTTTTT. Its protein product is CASSVRLAAGELFF.

This clonotype has more than one count but fewer than ten. The chain joins TRBV29-1 to TRBJ2-3, with D perhaps matching TRBD1 (6 bases). The germline CDR1 and CDR2 sequences are SQVTM and ANQGSEA. The CDR3 has 12 amino acids. Trimming cost V 3 bases and J 5 bases, with 9 bases left between them. As DNA, the CDR3 is TGCAGCGTTGACCAGGGGATAGATACGCAGTATTTT. This sequence encodes CSVDQGIDTQYF.

The chain has TRBV20-1 and TRBJ1-1; possibly TRBD1 for D (5 bases). Germline V gene lookup returns CDR1 DFQATT and CDR2 SNEGSKA (reference sequence). The CDR3 has 12 amino acids. V gave up 6 bases and J gave up 3 bases, with 11 bases separating them. CDR3 sequence: CSAERGDTEAFF. The CDR3 region has the DNA TGCAGTGCCGAGAGGGGCGACACTGAAGCTTTCTTT.

This clonotype has a handful of counts. The chain couples TRBV12-3 or TRBV12-4 to TRBJ2-3, with a possible D match to TRBD2 (6 bases). The V gene lost 6 bases and the J gene lost 12 bases, with 34 bases spanning the gap. This CDR3 contains 18 residues. CDR3 bases: TGTGCCAGCAGCTCCGGAGGCTGGCGGGAAGGATATCCGACCCACCAGTATTTT. Translation gives CASSSGGWREGYPTHQYF.

This clonotype has just a few counts. The chain recombines TRBV20-1 with TRBJ2-7; 11 nucleotides agree with TRBD2. With 6 bases clipped from V and 2 bases from J, the junction kept 6 bases outside the gene matches. In germline, CDR1 is DFQATT, CDR2 SNEGSKA (reference sequence). CDR3 length: 14 residues. In DNA form, the CDR3 reads TGCAGTGCCCCCGGGACTAGCGGCACCTACGAGCAGTACTTC. Translating it yields CSAPGTSGTYEQYF.

This clonotype has only a few counts. CDR3 in DNA: TGTGCCAGCAGTTGGTCCCGATTCCAAGAGACCCAGTACTTC. This gives the protein CASSWSRFQETQYF. The chain joins TRBV27 to TRBJ2-5, with unresolved D. Germline CDR1 and CDR2: MNHEY and SMNVEV (reference sequence). The CDR3 length is 14 residues. The V gene lost 4 bases and the J gene lost 1 base, with 10 bases spanning the gap.

This rearrangement joins TRBV20-1 to TRBJ2-4; perhaps TRBD2 as D (5 bases). The CDR3 runs to 14 residues. CDR1 and CDR2 (germline): DFQATT, SNEGSKA (reference sequence). V was clipped by 2 bases and J by 0 bases, with 8 bases between them. Here the CDR3 DNA reads TGCAGTGCTAGAAGCGGCCTAGCCAAAAACATTCAGTACTTC. Protein: CSARSGLAKNIQYF.

This clonotype was recorded at least ten times. V usage is TRBV4-3 and J usage is TRBJ2-3; D uncertain. This CDR3 has 14 amino acids. Germline CDR1 reads LGHNA; CDR2 reads YSLEER. Trimming took off 0 bases at V and 3 bases at J, with 7 bases between the two ends. The CDR3 DNA sequence: TGCGCCAGCAGCCAAGACAGGCAAACAGATACGCAGTATTTT. This translates into CASSQDRQTDTQYF.

This clonotype was counted only a few times. The V and J genes are TRBV6-1 and TRBJ2-5; maybe TRBD1 (5 bases). This CDR3 is built from 13 residues. V was pared by 3 bases and J by 2 bases, with 7 bases between. Per the germline V gene, CDR1 is MNHNS and CDR2 is SASEGT. The CDR3 nucleotides are TGTGCCAGCAGTGACCCAGGGCAAGAGACCCAGTACTTC. It specifies CASSDPGQETQYF.

This clonotype was seen more than once but under ten times. The chain carries TRBV20-1 and TRBJ1-1; 8 bases map to TRBD1. Germline V gene data show CDR1 as DFQATT and CDR2 as SNEGSKA (reference sequence). V shed 2 bases, J shed 1 base, and the junction held 3 bases outside the gene matches. The CDR3 runs to 14 residues. The CDR3 spells CSARIGTGNTEAFF. CDR3 coding DNA: TGCAGTGCTAGAATCGGGACAGGGAACACTGAAGCTTTCTTT.

Only a few counts were recorded for this clonotype. This chain uses TRBV2 with TRBJ2-5; D unclear. The CDR3 loop spans 12 amino acids. Trimming stripped 6 bases from V and 2 bases from J, with 7 bases between. From germline, CDR1 is SNHLY and CDR2 FYNNEI. The CDR3 here is CASRTIQETQYF. The CDR3 DNA is TGTGCCAGCAGAACAATACAAGAGACCCAGTACTTC.

There are many counts of this clonotype. V is TRBV7-8 and J is TRBJ2-3; D not certain. The V gene's germline CDR1 is SGHVS and CDR2 FQNEAQ. V shed 0 bases and J shed 2 bases, with 6 bases lying between them. The CDR3 runs to 14 residues. CDR3 coding DNA: TGTGCCAGCAGCTTAGCGGCCCTCACAGATACGCAGTATTTT. It is translated as CASSLAALTDTQYF.

The chain is built from TRBV28 and TRBJ2-7, with D perhaps given as TRBD1 or TRBD2 (7 bases each). Deletions cut 2 bases from V and 4 bases from J, with 24 bases between. Germline assignment: CDR1 MDHEN and CDR2 SYDVKM. CDR3 length: 18 amino acids. CDR3 bases: TGTGCCAGCAGTTTAGTTACAGGGCAGGGGGGGTTGTTATACGAGCAGTACTTC. Its protein is CASSLVTGQGGLLYEQYF.

A single count supports this clonotype. V and J are TRBV6-5 and TRBJ2-7; 8 bases line up with TRBD1. The V segment lost 0 bases and the J segment 6 bases; nucleotides outside the gene matches: 7. The CDR3 is made up of 15 amino acids. Per the germline V gene, CDR1 is MNHEY and CDR2 is SVGAGI. In nucleotides, the CDR3 is TGTGCCAGCAGTTACTCTAGAGGACAGGGCGGCGAGCAGTACTTC. It yields the protein CASSYSRGQGGEQYF.

This clonotype was recorded a few times. V gene TRBV6-2 or TRBV6-3 combines with J gene TRBJ2-7; D ambiguous. The CDR3 loop spans 12 amino acids. The V gene lost 7 bases and the J gene lost 3 bases, with 10 bases spanning the gap. The V gene's germline CDR1 is MNHEY and CDR2 SVGEGT. Here the CDR3 DNA reads TGTGCCAGCACCCTCGACAACTACGAGCAGTACTTC. This translates into CASTLDNYEQYF.

The chain has TRBV9 and TRBJ2-7; 9 nucleotides line up with TRBD1. Germline values: CDR1 SGDLS, CDR2 YYNGEE. The CDR3 runs to 14 residues. With 4 bases clipped from V and 7 bases from J, the junction kept 9 bases outside the gene matches. CDR3 sequence reads: CASSPPGTGIEQYF. CDR3 sequence (DNA): TGTGCCAGCAGCCCTCCCGGGACAGGGATTGAGCAGTACTTC. The variable domain in full, completed from reference TRBV9 and TRBJ2-7, reads DSGVTQTPKHLITATGQRVTLRCSPRSGDLSVYWYQQSLDQGLQFLIQYYNGEERAKGNILERFSAQQFPDLHSELNLSSLELGDSALYFCASSPPGTGIEQYFGPGTRLTVT.

This clonotype came up a few times. V gene TRBV21-1 combines with J gene TRBJ2-2; no DNA check was done on the table's D call, TRBD2. TRBV21-1 is classified as a pseudogene. The CDR3 is 17 residues long. The CDR3 is CASSKSPSGATTGELFF. CDR3 in DNA: TGTGCCAGCAGCAAATCTCCTAGCGGGGCAACCACCGGGGAGCTGTTTTTT.

Ten or more counts support this clonotype. The chain is built from TRBV5-1 and TRBJ2-2, with D perhaps matching TRBD2 (6 bases). V was trimmed by 4 bases and J by 5 bases, leaving 18 bases between them. The CDR3 is made up of 16 amino acids. Looked up from germline, CDR1 is SGHRS and CDR2 is YFSETQ. The CDR3: CASSASIRGGTGELFF. The CDR3 coding sequence is TGCGCCAGCAGCGCATCGATCCGTGGGGGGACCGGGGAGCTGTTTTTT.

There are many counts of this clonotype. The V call is TRBV7-2, the J call TRBJ1-4, with 12 bases aligning to TRBD1. CDR1 SGHTA and CDR2 FQGNSA come from the germline V gene. The length of the CDR3 is 17 residues. After removal of 0 bases from V and 8 bases from J, the junction contained 7 bases not matched to a gene. The CDR3 DNA follows: TGTGCCAGCAGCTTAGCCCCTCCCGGGACAGGGGGCGAAAAACTGTTTTTT. Translating gives CASSLAPPGTGGEKLFF.

This clonotype was seen only a few times. The chain is built from TRBV20-1 and TRBJ2-3; TRBD2 matches at 7 bases. V trimming: 1 base; J trimming: 13 bases; junction bases outside the gene matches: 8. Germline V gene sequence: CDR1 DFQATT, CDR2 SNEGSKA (reference sequence). There are 12 residues in the CDR3. This chain's CDR3 is CSARGLAGVEYF. As DNA, the CDR3 is TGCAGTGCTAGAGGACTAGCCGGTGTTGAGTATTTT.

V gene TRBV4-2 combines with J gene TRBJ2-5; D call uncertain. V was cut by 0 bases and J by 9 bases, with 11 bases left in between. The germline gives CDR1 LGHNA, CDR2 YNFKEQ. The CDR3 loop spans 13 amino acids. The DNA of the CDR3 is TGTGCCAGCAGCCAAGAACTGGGTTTGGCCCAGTACTTC. Translation gives CASSQELGLAQYF.

This clonotype was detected many times. The rearrangement joins TRBV28 to TRBJ2-2, with unresolved D. Germline V gene sequence: CDR1 MDHEN, CDR2 SYDVKM. The V end lost 5 bases, the J end lost 4 bases, and 14 bases lay between the germline ends. This CDR3 has 15 residues. The CDR3 protein is CASSPMQVITGELFF. CDR3 sequence (DNA): TGTGCCAGCAGTCCCATGCAGGTTATCACCGGGGAGCTGTTTTTT.

The CDR3 nucleotides read TGCAGTGCTAGAACACTTCGGGGCCACTCTGAAGCTTTCTTT. This sequence encodes CSARTLRGHSEAFF. The chain joins TRBV20-1 to TRBJ1-1, with D tentatively TRBD1 (5 bases). The CDR3 is 14 amino acids. The germline V gene encodes CDR1 DFQATT and CDR2 SNEGSKA (reference sequence). V was clipped by 2 bases and J by 6 bases, with 16 bases between them.